Following are 31 T cell receptor beta chains from one sample sequenced in a study of shared clonotypes between healthy human individuals. Measured with immunoSEQ multiplex PCR; TCRdb has only the in-frame clones, and not every one. The sample lists approximately 500,000 clones, about 78% occurring once. The sequenced material came from PBMCs. The receptor source for this set is a woman aged 40 to 50 in good health. Some clones in this sample may be carry-over from other donors' samples.

The rearrangement links TRBV7-8 to TRBJ1-1; 8 nucleotides align to TRBD1. The CDR3 totals 15 residues. Trimming took 5 bases from V and 0 from J; bases not matched to a gene: 5. CDR1 is SGHVS, CDR2 FQNEAQ, per germline. The chain's CDR3 is CASSETGAMNTEAFF. CDR3 bases: TGTGCCAGCAGCGAGACAGGGGCAATGAACACTGAAGCTTTCTTT.

The chain has TRBV25-1 and TRBJ1-3; D not certain. From germline, CDR1 is MGHDK and CDR2 SYGVNS. V was shortened by 1 base and J by 0 bases, with 10 bases between the two germline ends. This CDR3 contains 16 residues. CDR3 sequence reads: CASSEFGEISGNTIYF. DNA for the CDR3: TGTGCCAGCAGTGAATTCGGGGAAATCTCTGGAAACACCATATATTTT. Looking up the rest from reference TRBV25-1 and TRBJ1-3 gives the full variable domain: EADIYQTPRYLVIGTGKKITLECSQTMGHDKMYWYQQDPGMELHLIHYSYGVNSTEKGDLSSESTVSRIRTEHFPLTLESARPSHTSQYLCASSEFGEISGNTIYFGEGSWLTVV.

This rearrangement joins TRBV4-2 to TRBJ2-1; TRBD2 matches at 7 bases. The germline V gene encodes CDR1 LGHNA and CDR2 YNFKEQ. The CDR3 loop spans 17 amino acids. V dropped 0 bases and J dropped 6; count of bases not matched to a gene: 11. The CDR3 region is CASSQEGAGAPANEQFF. In nucleotides, the CDR3 is TGTGCCAGCAGCCAAGAAGGGGCGGGAGCACCGGCCAATGAGCAGTTCTTC.

This clone appeared a few times. V is TRBV7-8 and J is TRBJ2-1; 9 bases agree with TRBD2. Trimming removed 5 bases from V and 9 bases from J; junction bases left unmatched: 11. This CDR3 spans 15 amino acids. Germline-derived CDR1 and CDR2 are SGHVS and FQNEAQ. The CDR3, as DNA: TGTGCCAGCAGCCCCCCGCGCGGGAGGGCCAGTGAGCAGTTCTTC. This gives the protein CASSPPRGRASEQFF.

The genes are TRBV5-1 and TRBJ1-2, with TRBD1 identical over 10 bases. This CDR3 contains 13 residues. The J segment lost 6 bases and the V segment lost 4 bases, leaving 3 bases of the junction unmatched. CDR1 and CDR2 (germline): SGHRS, YFSETQ. Here the CDR3 DNA reads TGCGCCAGCAGCCAAGGGACAGGGGATGGCTACACCTTC. Protein product: CASSQGTGDGYTF.

This clone was detected only a few times. The chain recombines TRBV25-1 with TRBJ2-5; the D is unclear. The ends were cut back, 2 bases at V and 0 bases at J, with 4 bases in the middle. This CDR3 contains 13 residues. The germline V gene encodes CDR1 MGHDK and CDR2 SYGVNS. This chain's CDR3 is CASSEKDQETQYF. The CDR3 nucleotides read TGTGCCAGCAGTGAAAAGGACCAAGAGACCCAGTACTTC.

The rearrangement links TRBV5-6 to TRBJ1-2; 8 nucleotides align to TRBD1. The trim removed 0 bases at V and 0 bases at J, leaving 13 bases unmatched. This CDR3 is 19 amino acids long. From germline, CDR1 is SGHDT and CDR2 YYEEEE. CDR3 in DNA: TGTGCCAGCAGCTTGGCGGAGACAGGGGCCCTCTCATCTAACTATGGCTACACCTTC. Its translation is CASSLAETGALSSNYGYTF.

This chain joins TRBV28 and TRBJ1-5; 7 nucleotides agree with TRBD1. The CDR3 is made up of 14 amino acids. Per germline, CDR1 MDHEN and CDR2 SYDVKM. Trimming took 2 bases from V and 11 from J; bases not matched to a gene: 9. DNA for the CDR3: TGTGCCAGCAGTTTAACGACAGGGCTTAAGGCCCAGCATTTT. Protein sequence: CASSLTTGLKAQHF.

The chain is built from TRBV14 and TRBJ1-2, with unresolved D. Trimming cost V 1 base and J 3 bases, with 9 bases left between them. This CDR3 contains 14 residues. Germline CDR1 and CDR2: SGHDN and FVKESK. The CDR3 DNA reads TGTGCCAGCAGCCAAGTCCCATCCCACTATGGCTACACCTTC. Translated, it gives CASSQVPSHYGYTF.

The chain's CDR3 is CAISESLQGYTF. DNA for the CDR3: TGTGCCATCAGTGAGAGCCTTCAGGGCTACACCTTC. V and J are TRBV10-3 and TRBJ1-2; D is ambiguous. V lost 2 bases and J 8 bases, leaving 9 bases between the germline ends. The germline gives CDR1 ENHRY, CDR2 SYGVKD. The CDR3 is made up of 12 amino acids.

V is TRBV15 and J is TRBJ2-7; D possibly corresponds to TRBD1 (6 bases). Germline CDR1 and CDR2: LNHNV and YYDKDF (reference sequence). The CDR3 loop spans 14 amino acids. Trimming pared 5 bases from V and 1 base from J, leaving 12 bases between. DNA for the CDR3: TGTGCCACCAGCTCCCAAGGGGGATCCTACGAGCAGTACTTC. As protein: CATSSQGGSYEQYF.

The chain carries TRBV11-3 and TRBJ2-3; 10 nucleotides match TRBD2. In germline, CDR1 is SGHNT, CDR2 YENEEA. The CDR3 is made up of 16 amino acids. V shed 1 base, J shed 1 base, and the junction held 2 bases outside the gene matches. DNA of the CDR3: TGTGCCAGCAGCTTAGCAGCGGGAGGGGGCACAGATACGCAGTATTTT. Protein sequence: CASSLAAGGGTDTQYF.

This clone was recorded once. This chain joins TRBV10-3 and TRBJ2-7; tentative D call: TRBD2 (6 bases). V was shortened by 8 bases and J by 6 bases, with 14 bases between the two germline ends. Germline CDR1 and CDR2: ENHRY and SYGVKD. This CDR3 contains 12 residues. CDR3 residues: CAIAGLSAEQYF. The CDR3 bases are TGTGCCATCGCGGGACTGTCAGCCGAGCAGTACTTC.

This chain links TRBV10-3 with TRBJ2-3; 10 nucleotides agree with TRBD2. The germline CDR1 and CDR2 sequences are ENHRY and SYGVKD. V lost 5 bases and J lost 2; bases outside the gene matches: 4. The CDR3 is 15 amino acids. The CDR3 is CAISLAGEYTDTQYF. The CDR3 nucleotides read TGTGCCATCAGTCTAGCGGGAGAATACACAGATACGCAGTATTTT.

The sample holds a few counts of this clone. This sequence joins TRBV19 and TRBJ1-5; the D gene is possibly TRBD1 (5 bases). In germline, CDR1 is LNHDA, CDR2 SQIVND (reference sequence). This CDR3 contains 14 residues. The ends were cut back, 7 bases at V and 0 bases at J, with 10 bases in the middle. The CDR3 loop is CASNRGFSNQPQHF. The CDR3 DNA follows: TGTGCCAGTAATCGGGGCTTTAGCAATCAGCCCCAGCATTTT. Drawing the rest from reference TRBV19 and TRBJ1-5, the complete variable domain is DGGITQSPKYLFRKEGQNVTLSCEQNLNHDAMYWYRQDPGQGLRLIYYSQIVNDFQKGDIAEGYSVSREKKESFPLTVTSAQKNPTAFYLCASNRGFSNQPQHFGDGTRLSIL.

The chain employs TRBV6-4 and TRBJ2-7, with D possibly being TRBD1 (5 bases). In germline, CDR1 is MRHNA, CDR2 SNTAGT. The CDR3 covers 14 residues. Trimming stripped 8 bases from V and 4 bases from J, with 18 bases between. In DNA, the CDR3 is TGTGCCAGCTGGTTGAGACAGAAAAGGTACGAGCAGTACTTC. Translated, it gives CASWLRQKRYEQYF.

The chain couples TRBV7-3 to TRBJ2-1, with 10 bases matching TRBD1. From germline, CDR1 is SGHTA and CDR2 FQGTGA. The CDR3 extends over 15 amino acids. Trimming removed 5 bases from V and 6 bases from J; junction bases left unmatched: 7. In DNA, the CDR3 is TGTGCCAGCAGCAGCGGGACAGGGGCGGTCAATGAGCAGTTCTTC. The encoded protein is CASSSGTGAVNEQFF. Variable domain in full (rest from reference TRBV7-3 and TRBJ2-1): GAGVSQTPSNKVTEKGKYVELRCDPISGHTALYWYRQSLGQGPEFLIYFQGTGAADDSGLPNDRFFAVRPEGSVSTLKIQRTERGDSAVYLCASSSGTGAVNEQFFGPGTRLTVL.

About this clone itself: With only one base between it and a far larger clone, this is likely a read error. The gene calls are TRBV6-1 and TRBJ2-7, with 12 bases aligning to TRBD2. Germline V lookup: CDR1 MNHNS, CDR2 SASEGT. The CDR3 runs 15 residues. CDR3 coding DNA: TGTGCCAGCATTGAAGGACTAGCGGGATCCTACGAGCAGTACTTC. It specifies CASIEGLAGSYEQYF.

This chain links TRBV5-5 with TRBJ2-1; D is possibly TRBD2 (6 bases). From germline, CDR1 is SGHKS and CDR2 YYEKEE (reference sequence). The CDR3 sequence is 18 residues long. With 3 bases removed from V and 2 bases from J, the gap between germline ends came to 21 bases. CDR3 nucleotide sequence: TGTGCCAGCAGCTCCCGTGGGGGAGTTAGCGGCACCTACAATGAGCAGTTCTTC. Encoded protein: CASSSRGGVSGTYNEQFF.

The genes are TRBV27 and TRBJ2-2, with unresolved D. The CDR3 extends over 13 amino acids. CDR1 is MNHEY, CDR2 SMNVEV, per germline (reference sequence). V was trimmed by 1 base and J by 6 bases, leaving 6 bases between them. This CDR3 is CASSLLEAGELFF. In nucleotides, the CDR3 is TGTGCCAGCAGTTTATTAGAAGCCGGGGAGCTGTTTTTT.

The chain has TRBV15 and TRBJ2-6; D gene ambiguous. The germline CDR1 and CDR2 sequences are LNHNV and YYDKDF (reference sequence). CDR3 length equals 16 residues. The germline V and J ends were trimmed by 3 bases and 2 bases, with 11 bases remaining between them. CDR3 sequence: CATSRDPNPGANVLTF. CDR3 DNA sequence: TGTGCCACCAGCAGGGACCCGAACCCTGGGGCCAACGTCCTGACTTTC.

The genes are TRBV7-9 and TRBJ2-7; D is undetermined. This CDR3 is 15 amino acids long. Germline V lookup: CDR1 SEHNR, CDR2 FQNEAQ (reference sequence). With 1 base removed from V and 2 bases from J, the gap between germline ends came to 12 bases. The CDR3 DNA reads as TGTGCCAGCAGCTTAGTTACGGGCTTTACCTACGAGCAGTACTTC. This sequence encodes CASSLVTGFTYEQYF. Full variable domain (rest looked up from reference TRBV7-9 and TRBJ2-7): DTGVSQNPRHKITKRGQNVTFRCDPISEHNRLYWYRQTLGQGPEFLTYFQNEAQLEKSRLLSDRFSAERPKGSFSTLEIQRTEQGDSAMYLCASSLVTGFTYEQYFGPGTRLTVT.

The CDR3 is CASSMDRNSNQPQHF. In DNA form, the CDR3 reads TGTGCCAGTAGTATGGACAGGAATAGCAATCAGCCCCAGCATTTT. This chain joins TRBV19 and TRBJ1-5; 7 nucleotides match TRBD1. This CDR3 spans 15 amino acids. Germline V lookup: CDR1 LNHDA, CDR2 SQIVND (reference sequence). Trimming at V came to 3 bases and at J to 0 bases, leaving 2 bases not matched to a gene.

This clone was observed once. J is TRBJ1-2 and V is TRBV29-1, with a weak D call TRBD1 (6 bases). V lost 4 bases, J lost 4 bases, and 10 bases lay in between. The CDR3 totals 12 residues. Looked up from germline, CDR1 is SQVTM and CDR2 is ANQGSEA. The CDR3 sequence: CSVAGTPYGYTF. Here the CDR3 DNA reads TGCAGCGTTGCCGGGACACCCTATGGCTACACCTTC.

The CDR3 is CASSLGVQGAGYEQYF. The DNA of the CDR3 is TGTGCCAGCAGCTTAGGTGTACAGGGGGCGGGATACGAGCAGTACTTC. V is TRBV7-2 and J is TRBJ2-7, with 9 bases matching TRBD1. V gave up 1 base and J gave up 4 bases; unmatched junction bases: 8. Germline CDR1 is SGHTA and CDR2 is FQGNSA. This CDR3 is built from 16 residues.

V is TRBV18 and J is TRBJ1-5; 7 bases agree with TRBD1. The CDR3 sequence is 15 residues long. V shed 5 bases and J 2 bases; nucleotides not matched to a gene: 6. CDR1 KGHSH and CDR2 LQKENI come from the germline V gene. CDR3 coding DNA: TGTGCCAGCTCAAATTTACAGGGGCGCAATCAGCCCCAGCATTTT. The encoded protein is CASSNLQGRNQPQHF.

This chain links TRBV5-1 with TRBJ1-1, with TRBD1 matching over 8 bases. This CDR3 contains 15 residues. Germline CDR1 and CDR2: SGHRS and YFSETQ. Trimming cost V 4 bases and J 1 base; bases outside gene matches: 6. CDR3 protein: CASSGDRGGNTEAFF. The CDR3, as DNA: TGCGCCAGCAGCGGCGACAGGGGAGGGAACACTGAAGCTTTCTTT.

This chain links TRBV6-1 with TRBJ2-3; D ambiguous. The CDR3 length is 16 residues. The V and J ends lost 4 bases and 2 bases respectively, with 16 bases between them. CDR1 and CDR2 from the germline V gene are MNHNS and SASEGT. In DNA form, the CDR3 reads TGTGCCAGCAGTGTGTTTTTGTCAGGAACCACAGATACGCAGTATTTT. This codes for CASSVFLSGTTDTQYF.

The genes are TRBV7-9 and TRBJ2-7; TRBD1 agrees at 9 bases. V lost 5 bases to trimming and J lost 3 bases; unmatched junction nucleotides: 5. The CDR3 consists of 14 residues. Germline V CDR1 and CDR2: SEHNR, FQNEAQ (reference sequence). CDR3 amino acids: CASSPQGASYEQYF. CDR3 DNA: TGTGCCAGCAGCCCACAGGGGGCAAGCTACGAGCAGTACTTC.

The chain couples TRBV4-3 to TRBJ1-4, with 7 bases identical to TRBD1. The CDR3 contains 17 residues. From germline, CDR1 is LGHNA and CDR2 YSLEER. V trimming: 0 bases; J trimming: 5 bases; junction bases outside the gene matches: 9. CDR3 in amino acids: CASSQDLDRVGNEKLFF. For the CDR3, the DNA is TGCGCCAGCAGCCAAGACCTCGACAGGGTTGGGAATGAAAAACTGTTTTTT.

This chain connects TRBV9 to TRBJ2-1; 11 bases are shared with TRBD2. V was pared by 3 bases and J by 7 bases, with 6 bases of the junction left unmatched. CDR1 is SGDLS and CDR2 is YYNGEE in the germline V gene. The CDR3 has 15 amino acids. For the CDR3, the DNA is TGTGCCAGCAGCGCTCGACTAGCGGGAAGTAATGAGCAGTTCTTC. Protein sequence: CASSARLAGSNEQFF.